These T cell receptor beta chains were read from a single sample in a study of shared clonotypes between healthy human individuals. Generated by immunoSEQ multiplex PCR, the TCRdb table keeps only in-frame clones and is missing some. The sample yields 980,000 or so clones, around three quarters seen once. Sample: memory CD4+ T cells sorted from blood. Receptor source: a man aged 18 to 35 in good health. The CDR3 runs from the conserved cysteine through the conserved F or W. A D gene is named only where the DNA matches it firmly. Rows give clone size only sometimes, using once, few, many, or a class for an expanded clone.

TRBD2,TRBJ2-7,TRBV9,.,TGTGCCAGCAGCGTAGAAAGGGGACTAGCGGCCTACGAGCAGTACTTC,CASSVERGLAAYEQYF
.,TRBJ2-7,TRBV20-1,few,TGCAGTGCTAGGGAACGGGAGCAGTACTTC,CSAREREQYF
.,TRBJ2-1,TRBV29-1,once,TGCAGCGTTGACCGAGCCTACAATGAGCAGTTCTTC,CSVDRAYNEQFF
TRBD2,TRBJ2-3,TRBV10-3,.,TGTGCCACCGTACCTAGCGGGACCACAGATACGCAGTATTTT,CATVPSGTTDTQYF
.,TRBJ1-6,TRBV7-9,few,TGTGCCAGCAGCTTAAACCCCCGGGGCTCACCCCTCCACTTT,CASSLNPRGSPLHF
.,TRBJ2-5,TRBV7-8,.,TGTGCCAGCAGCTTAACCGGGACGGTTTCAGAGACCCAGTACTTC,CASSLTGTVSETQYF
.,TRBJ2-1,TRBV7-2,.,TGTGCCAGCAGCTCGGCCCGCAGCCCTCCGGGCAATGAGCAGTTCTTC,CASSSARSPPGNEQFF
.,TRBJ2-7,TRBV6-5,.,TGTGCGATAGGAGCCCACTACGAGCAGTACTTC,CAIGAHYEQYF
TRBD1,TRBJ2-1,TRBV5-6,.,TGTGCCAGCAGCTTCACAGGGGGGAGCAATGAGCAGTTCTTC,CASSFTGGSNEQFF
.,TRBJ1-5,TRBV5-6,.,TGTGCCAGCAGCTTGTTTAAAGGGGAGAGGGGGCAGCCCCAGCATTTT,CASSLFKGERGQPQHF
.,TRBJ2-7,TRBV27,.,TGTGCCAGCCGATACAGCGGCTCCTACGAGCAGTACTTC,CASRYSGSYEQYF
.,TRBJ2-7,TRBV13,once,TGTGCCAGCAGTTTGCATAGGGACGAGCAGTACTTC,CASSLHRDEQYF
.,TRBJ2-7,TRBV7-8,.,TGTGCCAGCAGCCATACTCGCTCCTACGAGCAGTACTTC,CASSHTRSYEQYF
.,TRBJ1-5,TRBV28,.,TGTGCCAGCAGAGAGGCGGGACAAACGAATCAGCCCCAGCATTTT,CASREAGQTNQPQHF
.,TRBJ1-2,TRBV30,.,TGTGCCTCCCCGTACCGGCACTATGGCTACACCTTC,CASPYRHYGYTF
.,TRBJ2-1,TRBV5-6,many,TGTGCCAGCAGCTCCTACAATGAGCAGTTCTTC,CASSSYNEQFF
.,TRBJ1-1,TRBV28,few,TGTGCCAGCAGTCCTCCCCCAGGGATGAACACTGAAGCTTTCTTT,CASSPPPGMNTEAFF
TRBD1,TRBJ2-5,TRBV16,.,TGTGCCAGCAGCCAATTACAGGGGAATCAAGAGACCCAGTACTTC,CASSQLQGNQETQYF
.,TRBJ1-5,TRBV30,.,TGTGCCTGGAGCCAAGGGGACAATCAGCCCCAGCATTTT,CAWSQGDNQPQHF
TRBD1,TRBJ1-6,TRBV6-5,.,TGTGCCAGCAGTTACCGGGGACAGGGTGGTTCACCCCTCCACTTT,CASSYRGQGGSPLHF
.,TRBJ2-6,TRBV29-1,few,TGCAGCGTTGACAGGGGATCTGGGGCCAACGTCCTGACTTTC,CSVDRGSGANVLTF
TRBD1,TRBJ1-2,TRBV9,.,TGTGCCAGCAGCGTAGACAAGGGGGCCTATGGCTACACCTTC,CASSVDKGAYGYTF
.,TRBJ1-1,TRBV10-3,.,TGTGCCATCAGTGAGTCGGTTGGTCAGGGTAACACTGAAGCTTTCTTT,CAISESVGQGNTEAFF
.,TRBJ2-7,TRBV19,.,TGTGCCAGTAGTGGCACAGGAGCTATGGGCCCCTACGAGCAGTACTTC,CASSGTGAMGPYEQYF
TRBD1,TRBJ1-2,TRBV5-4,.,TGTGCCAGCAGGCCACAGGGGCCCAACTATGGCTACACCTTC,CASRPQGPNYGYTF
.,TRBJ1-2,TRBV29-1,many,TGCAGCGCCCTACAGGGAAACTATGGCTACACCTTC,CSALQGNYGYTF